This TCR beta chain comes out of a study of beta chain features in type 1 diabetes. Findings and limits, study-wide: Sequencing from cDNA could over-represent high-TCR-expressing cells. Fewer junction insertions and more nucleotide deletions appeared in type 1 diabetes patients.

This CDR3 comprises 15 residues. CDR1 is SGHDN and CDR2 is FVKESK in the germline V gene. V lost 1 base and J 8 bases, leaving 15 bases between the germline ends. Sorted populations all exceeded 95% purity. Expressed TCRB transcripts got sequenced, as all isolated RNA was reverse transcribed. This table comes from immunoSEQ multiplex PCR, and its TCRdb copy is limited to in-frame clones, with some not included. The sample carries a few hundred thousand clones, 30% recorded once. This clone has more than one count but fewer than ten. Its specificity is not known. This chain links TRBV14 with TRBJ2-1; D is possibly TRBD1 or TRBD2 (6 bases each). This sequence originates from a man between 18 and 29 years old in good health. Sequenced input: naive CD4+ T cells from blood. The CDR3 loop reads CASSQVRGGLYEQFF. The CDR3 coding sequence is TGTGCCAGCAGCCAAGTCAGGGGAGGTTTGTATGAGCAGTTCTTC.